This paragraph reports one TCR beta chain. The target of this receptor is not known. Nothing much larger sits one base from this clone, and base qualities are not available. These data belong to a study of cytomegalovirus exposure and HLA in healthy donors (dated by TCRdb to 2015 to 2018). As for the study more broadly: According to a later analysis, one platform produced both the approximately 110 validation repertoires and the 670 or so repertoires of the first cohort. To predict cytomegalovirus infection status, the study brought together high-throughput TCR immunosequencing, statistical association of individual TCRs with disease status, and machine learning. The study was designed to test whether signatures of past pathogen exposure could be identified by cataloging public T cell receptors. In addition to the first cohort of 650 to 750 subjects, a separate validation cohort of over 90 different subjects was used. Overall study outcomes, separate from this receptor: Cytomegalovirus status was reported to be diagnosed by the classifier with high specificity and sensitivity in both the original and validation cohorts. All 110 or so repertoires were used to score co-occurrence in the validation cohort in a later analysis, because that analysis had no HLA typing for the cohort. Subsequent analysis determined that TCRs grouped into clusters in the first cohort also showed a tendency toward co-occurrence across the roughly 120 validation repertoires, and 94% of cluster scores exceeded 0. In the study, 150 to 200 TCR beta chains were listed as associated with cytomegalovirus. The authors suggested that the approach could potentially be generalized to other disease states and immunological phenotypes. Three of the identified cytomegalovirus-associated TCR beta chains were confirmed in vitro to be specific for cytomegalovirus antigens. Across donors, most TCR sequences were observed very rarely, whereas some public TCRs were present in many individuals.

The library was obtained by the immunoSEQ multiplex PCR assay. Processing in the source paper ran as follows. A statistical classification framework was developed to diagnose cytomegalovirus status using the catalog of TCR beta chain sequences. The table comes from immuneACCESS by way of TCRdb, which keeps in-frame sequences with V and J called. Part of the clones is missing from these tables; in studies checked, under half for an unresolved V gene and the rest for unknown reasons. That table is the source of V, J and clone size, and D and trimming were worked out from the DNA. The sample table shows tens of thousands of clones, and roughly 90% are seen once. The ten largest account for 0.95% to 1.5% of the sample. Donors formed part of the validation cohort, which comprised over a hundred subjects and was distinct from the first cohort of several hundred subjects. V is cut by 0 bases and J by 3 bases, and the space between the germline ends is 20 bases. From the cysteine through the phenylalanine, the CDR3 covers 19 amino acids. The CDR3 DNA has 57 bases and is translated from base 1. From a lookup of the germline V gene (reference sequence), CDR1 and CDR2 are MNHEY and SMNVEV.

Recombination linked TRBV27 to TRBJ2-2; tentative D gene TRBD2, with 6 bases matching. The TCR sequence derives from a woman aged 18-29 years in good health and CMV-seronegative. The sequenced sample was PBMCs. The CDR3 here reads CASSLSGNRGEYYTGELFF. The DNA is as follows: TGTGCCAGCAGTTTATCCGGAAACCGCGGGGAATACTACACCGGGGAGCTGTTTTTT.